These T cell receptor beta chains were read from a single sample in a study of OX40 agonist ivuxolimab in advanced cancers. Assay used: immunoSEQ multiplex PCR; TCRdb lists only in-frame clones, some missing. The data contain approximately 77,000 clones, about 90% of them singletons. This specimen consisted of CD4+ or CD8+ T cells sorted from blood, obtained in a trial of the OX40 agonist ivuxolimab. These receptors were obtained from an adult with an advanced solid tumor such as melanoma, head and neck, liver or kidney cancer. Both conserved end residues are part of each CDR3. D genes are given only for firm matches. The size field is filled for only some rows; it gives once, few, many or a size class.

d_call: .; j_call: TRBJ2-7; clone_size: .; v_call: TRBV5-8; cdr3_nt: TGTGCCAGCAGCTTGGGCGGGGCCACTTTCTACGAGCAGTACTTC; cdr3_aa: CASSLGGATFYEQYF
d_call: .; j_call: TRBJ2-1; clone_size: .; v_call: TRBV4-1; cdr3_nt: TGCGCCAGCAGCCAAGGGACGGGAGCCGGTCATGAGCAGTTCTTC; cdr3_aa: CASSQGTGAGHEQFF
d_call: TRBD1; j_call: TRBJ2-2; clone_size: .; v_call: TRBV9; cdr3_nt: TGTGCCAGCAGAGGACCGGGACAGGGATCGATCGGGGAGCTGTTTTTT; cdr3_aa: CASRGPGQGSIGELFF
d_call: .; j_call: TRBJ2-2; clone_size: .; v_call: TRBV7-6; cdr3_nt: TGTGCCAGCAGCCCCACCCCAGGTCCTTACACCGGGGAGCTGTTTTTT; cdr3_aa: CASSPTPGPYTGELFF
d_call: TRBD2; j_call: TRBJ2-5; clone_size: once; v_call: TRBV15; cdr3_nt: TGTGCCACCAGCATTAGGACTAGCGGGGAAGAGACCCAGTACTTC; cdr3_aa: CATSIRTSGEETQYF
d_call: TRBD1; j_call: TRBJ1-6; clone_size: .; v_call: TRBV30; cdr3_nt: TGTGCCTGGACTCAATGGACAGGGGAAAGTTCACCCCTCCACTTT; cdr3_aa: CAWTQWTGESSPLHF
d_call: .; j_call: TRBJ1-2; clone_size: .; v_call: TRBV6-5; cdr3_nt: TGTGCCAGCAGTTACTCGAACGAGGGCTACACCTTC; cdr3_aa: CASSYSNEGYTF
d_call: .; j_call: TRBJ2-5; clone_size: .; v_call: TRBV19; cdr3_nt: TGTGCCAGTAGTATTTGGGACTCCCTCGGGGAAGAGACCCAGTACTTC; cdr3_aa: CASSIWDSLGEETQYF
d_call: TRBD2; j_call: TRBJ2-7; clone_size: .; v_call: TRBV27; cdr3_nt: TGTGCCAGCAGTTGGACTAGCGGGGCCTACGAGCAGTACTTC; cdr3_aa: CASSWTSGAYEQYF
d_call: .; j_call: TRBJ2-5; clone_size: .; v_call: TRBV13; cdr3_nt: TGTGCCAGCAGCTCCGTAGCGGACCAAGAGACCCAGTACTTC; cdr3_aa: CASSSVADQETQYF
d_call: .; j_call: TRBJ2-7; clone_size: .; v_call: TRBV11-2; cdr3_nt: TGTGCCAGCAGACCATCTGGTGGGTTCCCCTACGAGCAGTACTTC; cdr3_aa: CASRPSGGFPYEQYF
d_call: TRBD2; j_call: TRBJ2-7; clone_size: .; v_call: TRBV6-5; cdr3_nt: TGTGCCAGCAGTTATGGCGGGGGGGTTATCTACGAGCAGTACTTC; cdr3_aa: CASSYGGGVIYEQYF
d_call: .; j_call: TRBJ1-5; clone_size: .; v_call: TRBV15; cdr3_nt: TGTGCCACCAGCAGCGGAGCTATTCTCCCTCAGCCCCAGCATTTT; cdr3_aa: CATSSGAILPQPQHF
d_call: .; j_call: TRBJ1-2; clone_size: .; v_call: TRBV7-8; cdr3_nt: TGTGCCAGCAGCTTAGTTTTTGCCGGTGCGTCGAAGGGCTACACCTTC; cdr3_aa: CASSLVFAGASKGYTF
d_call: .; j_call: TRBJ2-7; clone_size: .; v_call: TRBV5-1; cdr3_nt: TGCGCCATCCCCTTCGGGGGGCCGATAAGCTCCTACGAGCAGTACTTC; cdr3_aa: CAIPFGGPISSYEQYF
d_call: .; j_call: TRBJ2-1; clone_size: once; v_call: TRBV18; cdr3_nt: TGTGCCAGCTCACCACCGCCAGGGCGGTTGAAAAATGAGCAGTTCTTC; cdr3_aa: CASSPPPGRLKNEQFF
d_call: .; j_call: TRBJ1-1; clone_size: .; v_call: TRBV30; cdr3_nt: TGTGCCTGGAGTTTGGTGAGCACTGAAGCTTTCTTT; cdr3_aa: CAWSLVSTEAFF
d_call: TRBD1; j_call: TRBJ2-2; clone_size: .; v_call: TRBV19; cdr3_nt: TGTGCCAGTAGTACCCGACGAGGGGGCGGCACCGGGGAGCTGTTTTTT; cdr3_aa: CASSTRRGGGTGELFF
d_call: .; j_call: TRBJ2-5; clone_size: .; v_call: TRBV5-4; cdr3_nt: TGTGCCAGCAGCCCTGGACCCACGCCCGAGACCCAGTACTTC; cdr3_aa: CASSPGPTPETQYF
d_call: .; j_call: TRBJ2-1; clone_size: .; v_call: TRBV23-1; cdr3_nt: TGCGCCAGCAGTCAATCGACAGGCGGGCCTTCCTACAATGAGCAGTTCTTC; cdr3_aa: CASSQSTGGPSYNEQFF